The 3 T cell receptor beta chains listed next were all sequenced from one sample in a study of blood T cell repertoires in COVID-19. Clones were sequenced by immunoSEQ multiplex PCR, and TCRdb holds only the in-frame ones, with some missing. The sample lists 100,000 or so clones, roughly 86% seen once, with approximately 12% in the top ten. Sequencing was done on a sample of peripheral blood. The source is a woman aged 60-75 years in a cohort sampled during active or convalescent COVID-19.

The chain has TRBV4-1 and TRBJ2-7; D uncertain. CDR1 and CDR2 from the germline V gene are MGHRA and YSYEKL. The CDR3 is made up of 15 amino acids. V dropped 1 base and J dropped 0 bases, with 10 bases sitting between them. The CDR3 spells CASSQGLASSYEQYF. The CDR3 bases are TGCGCCAGCAGCCAAGGATTGGCCAGCTCCTACGAGCAGTACTTC.

V and J are TRBV6-1 and TRBJ1-4; D is possibly TRBD1 (6 bases). Trimming removed 1 base from V and 8 bases from J, with 17 bases in between. Germline V gene sequence: CDR1 MNHNS, CDR2 SASEGT. This CDR3 spans 16 amino acids. The CDR3 DNA reads as TGTGCCAGCAGTGAAGTTTGGGGGCCCCGCGGAGAAAAACTGTTTTTT. Protein sequence: CASSEVWGPRGEKLFF.

The chain carries TRBV28 and TRBJ2-5; 9 nucleotides line up with TRBD1. Germline CDR1 is MDHEN and CDR2 is SYDVKM. This CDR3 spans 14 amino acids. With 6 bases clipped from V and 10 bases from J, the junction kept 12 bases outside the gene matches. CDR3 DNA sequence: TGTGCCAGCAGCTCCGGGACAGGGTCTAGGGTCCAGTACTTC. It is translated as CASSSGTGSRVQYF.